The 3 T cell receptor beta chains given below trace back to one sample, sequenced in a study of PD-1 blockade in classical Hodgkin lymphoma. Method: immunoSEQ multiplex PCR; TCRdb's copy keeps in-frame clones and lacks some. The table lists tens of thousands of clones, over 75% of them singletons. Every one of the patients relapsed after autologous stem cell transplantation (brentuximab vedotin exposure was variable). Purification of CD4+ T cells from thawed PBMCs was performed via magnetic negative selection. Specimen: CD4+ T cells from blood, collected at baseline. The source is a human donor with classical Hodgkin lymphoma.

This chain links TRBV6-5 with TRBJ2-1, with D perhaps TRBD2 (5 bases). V lost 8 bases and J lost 1, with 15 bases in between. This CDR3 comprises 15 residues. In germline, CDR1 is MNHEY, CDR2 SVGAGI. The chain's CDR3 is CASSRGTLSYNEQFF. CDR3 coding DNA: TGTGCCAGCTCCCGGGGTACCCTATCCTACAATGAGCAGTTCTTC.

The chain links TRBV5-4 to TRBJ1-1, with a possible D match to TRBD1 (6 bases). The V and J ends lost 3 bases and 6 bases respectively, with 15 bases between them. The CDR3 extends over 14 amino acids. Germline V gives CDR1 SGHNT, CDR2 YYREEE (reference sequence). The DNA for the CDR3 is TGTGCCAGCAGCTCACCCCAGGGGAGGTCTGAAGCTTTCTTT. Encoded protein: CASSSPQGRSEAFF.

V gene TRBV9 combines with J gene TRBJ2-3; weak D call: TRBD1 (5 bases). V lost 0 bases and J 4 bases, leaving 9 bases between the germline ends. CDR1 SGDLS and CDR2 YYNGEE come from the germline V gene. This CDR3 region has 14 residues. The CDR3 region has the DNA TGTGCCAGCAGCGTAGATCCAGGGCCAGATACGCAGTATTTT. As protein: CASSVDPGPDTQYF.